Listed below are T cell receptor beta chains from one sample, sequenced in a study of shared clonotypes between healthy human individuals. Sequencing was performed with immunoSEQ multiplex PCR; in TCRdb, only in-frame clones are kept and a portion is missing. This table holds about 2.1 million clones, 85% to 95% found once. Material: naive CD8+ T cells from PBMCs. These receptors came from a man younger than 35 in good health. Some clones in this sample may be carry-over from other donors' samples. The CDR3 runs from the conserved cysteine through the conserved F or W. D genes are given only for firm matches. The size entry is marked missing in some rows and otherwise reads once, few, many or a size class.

CASSYSRSSGNTIYF	TGTGCCAGCAGTTACTCGCGGAGCTCTGGAAACACCATATATTTT	TRBV6-5	.	.	TRBJ1-3
CASSAHTPDTQYF	TGTGCCAGCAGCGCCCACACTCCAGATACGCAGTATTTT	TRBV9	.	.	TRBJ2-3
CASSERDRYMYEQYF	TGTGCCAGCAGTGAAAGGGACCGATATATGTACGAGCAGTACTTC	TRBV6-1	.	once	TRBJ2-7
CAISESAQAHYNEQFF	TGTGCCATCAGTGAGTCGGCCCAAGCCCACTACAATGAGCAGTTCTTC	TRBV10-3	.	.	TRBJ2-1
CASSPRTSGSWYEQYF	TGTGCCAGCAGCCCAAGGACTAGCGGGAGTTGGTACGAGCAGTACTTC	TRBV7-4	TRBD2	.	TRBJ2-7
CAIIGRTGQKEQFF	TGTGCCATCATCGGCCGGACAGGGCAAAAAGAGCAGTTCTTC	TRBV10-3	TRBD1	once	TRBJ2-1
CASSQGVTVGYTF	TGCGCCAGCAGCCAAGGGGTGACAGTTGGCTACACCTTC	TRBV4-1	.	.	TRBJ1-2
CASGRGTEAFF	TGTGCCAGCGGCCGCGGGACTGAAGCTTTCTTT	TRBV9	.	.	TRBJ1-1
CASSLRSPGANVLTF	TGTGCCAGCAGCCTTCGTTCTCCTGGTGCCAACGTCCTGACTTTC	TRBV5-4	.	.	TRBJ2-6
CASSLGINRGGQYF	TGTGCCAGCAGCTTAGGGATAAACAGGGGTGGACAGTACTTC	TRBV7-9	TRBD1	.	TRBJ2-7
CASSQGRAQSVYEQYF	TGTGCCAGCAGCCAAGGGAGGGCACAGTCCGTGTACGAGCAGTACTTC	TRBV4-2	.	.	TRBJ2-7
CASSPTGTVVYGYTF	TGCGCCAGCAGTCCCACAGGGACAGTTGTTTATGGCTACACCTTC	TRBV5-1	TRBD1	.	TRBJ1-2
CASDAETGGIFGYTF	TGTGCCAGCGACGCTGAAACAGGGGGTATCTTTGGCTACACCTTC	TRBV4-2	TRBD1	once	TRBJ1-2
CASSLPDGRPWNEQFF	TGTGCCAGCAGCCTCCCGGACGGGAGACCTTGGAATGAGCAGTTCTTC	TRBV9	.	once	TRBJ2-1
CASSQLLAGQETQYF	TGCGCCAGCAGCCAGCTCCTAGCGGGGCAAGAGACCCAGTACTTC	TRBV4-3	TRBD2	.	TRBJ2-5
CASSPVGTRVYGYTF	TGTGCCAGCAGCCCCGTGGGGACGAGGGTCTATGGCTACACCTTC	TRBV7-9	.	.	TRBJ1-2
CASSLDDRGGTEAFF	TGTGCCAGCAGCTTGGACGACAGGGGTGGGACTGAAGCTTTCTTT	TRBV5-6	TRBD1	.	TRBJ1-1
CATSPGGYEQYF	TGTGCCACCTCACCAGGTGGCTACGAGCAGTACTTC	TRBV27	.	.	TRBJ2-7
CASSPGTSGYNEQFF	TGCGCCAGCAGCCCAGGGACTAGCGGTTACAATGAGCAGTTCTTC	TRBV5-1	TRBD2	.	TRBJ2-1
CASGTTGFQETQYF	TGTGCCAGCGGGACAACAGGTTTTCAAGAGACCCAGTACTTC	TRBV28	.	.	TRBJ2-5
CASSPRAEGLSTF	TGCGCCAGCAGCCCCCGGGCCGAGGGACTATCCACCTTC	TRBV4-3	.	.	TRBJ1-2
CASSVGGGTGELFF	TGTGCCAGCAGCGTAGGTGGGGGAACCGGGGAGCTGTTTTTT	TRBV9	.	.	TRBJ2-2
CASSARDRYGYTF	TGTGCCAGTAGTGCTCGGGACCGCTATGGCTACACCTTC	TRBV19	.	once	TRBJ1-2
CASAAGTYEQYF	TGTGCTAGTGCCGCCGGCACCTACGAGCAGTACTTC	TRBV12-5	.	.	TRBJ2-7
CASSHGLGADYGYTF	TGTGCCAGCAGTCATGGTTTGGGCGCCGACTATGGCTACACCTTC	TRBV5-4	.	.	TRBJ1-2
CASSSPGLGSSYNEQFF	TGTGCCAGCAGCTCACCGGGACTAGGGTCGTCCTACAATGAGCAGTTCTTC	TRBV7-9	TRBD2	.	TRBJ2-1
CANLTRDSLGAFF	TGTGCCAATTTAACCAGGGACTCTCTCGGAGCTTTCTTT	TRBV2	.	once	TRBJ1-1
CASSPTTGASGNTIYF	TGTGCCAGCTCACCTACGACCGGGGCCTCTGGAAACACCATATATTTT	TRBV18	.	.	TRBJ1-3
CATSREWPGDHYEQYF	TGTGCCACCAGCAGAGAATGGCCAGGGGACCACTACGAGCAGTACTTC	TRBV15	.	.	TRBJ2-7
CASSWGSEQYF	TGTGCCAGCAGCTGGGGTTCCGAGCAGTACTTC	TRBV7-2	.	once	TRBJ2-7
CSVENPATLNYGYTF	TGCAGCGTTGAAAACCCAGCCACCCTTAACTATGGCTACACCTTC	TRBV29-1	.	.	TRBJ1-2
CASSVRQGDQPQHF	TGCGCCAGCAGCGTTAGACAGGGCGATCAGCCCCAGCATTTT	TRBV4-1	TRBD1	few	TRBJ1-5
CASSVGPTSGSYNEQFF	TGTGCCAGCAGCGTAGGTCCGACTAGCGGGAGCTACAATGAGCAGTTCTTC	TRBV9	TRBD2	.	TRBJ2-1
CASSFFGELSPYGYTF	TGTGCCAGCAGCTTTTTTGGGGAGCTGTCGCCCTATGGCTACACCTTC	TRBV7-9	.	.	TRBJ1-2
CASSFGGINYEQYF	TGTGCCAGCAGTTTTGGAGGGATTAACTACGAGCAGTACTTC	TRBV27	.	once	TRBJ2-7
CASSESGGGTPLWEQYF	TGTGCCAGCAGCGAATCCGGGGGAGGGACACCTCTTTGGGAGCAGTACTTC	TRBV14	.	.	TRBJ2-7
CASSLPGDGYGYTF	TGTGCCAGCAGTTTACCAGGGGATGGCTATGGCTACACCTTC	TRBV28	.	.	TRBJ1-2
CASSAEQGAPGELFF	TGTGCCAGCAGCGCGGAACAGGGGGCCCCGGGGGAGCTGTTTTTT	TRBV9	TRBD1	.	TRBJ2-2
CASSLVTGARQPQHF	TGTGCCAGCAGTTTGGTAACAGGGGCGAGGCAGCCCCAGCATTTT	TRBV28	TRBD1	.	TRBJ1-5
CASSLVANSPLHF	TGTGCCAGCAGCTTAGTGGCGAATTCACCCCTCCACTTT	TRBV7-8	.	.	TRBJ1-6
CASSEGRGVAYEQYF	TGCGCCAGCAGTGAAGGCAGGGGGGTCGCCTACGAGCAGTACTTC	TRBV10-1	.	.	TRBJ2-7
CASLAGGTSEPQYF	TGTGCCAGCCTCGCGGGAGGCACGTCTGAGCCCCAGTACTTC	TRBV7-9	TRBD2	.	TRBJ2-5
CASSHPGQGVGELFF	TGTGCCAGCAGCCATCCGGGACAGGGGGTCGGGGAGCTGTTTTTT	TRBV7-8	TRBD1	.	TRBJ2-2
CASSRTPPVRETQYF	TGTGCCAGCTCACGGACACCCCCCGTGCGGGAGACCCAGTACTTC	TRBV18	.	.	TRBJ2-5
CAISESASGMVGEQYF	TGTGCCATCAGTGAGTCCGCTAGCGGGATGGTAGGCGAGCAGTACTTC	TRBV10-3	TRBD2	.	TRBJ2-7
CASSYIGPSGSFQETQYF	TGTGCCAGCAGTTACATAGGCCCAAGCGGGAGCTTTCAAGAGACCCAGTACTTC	TRBV27	TRBD2	.	TRBJ2-5
CASSLLGVRSSYNEQFF	TGTGCCAGCAGCCTCCTCGGCGTTCGAAGCTCCTACAATGAGCAGTTCTTC	TRBV7-2	.	.	TRBJ2-1
CASSSSGRDTQYF	TGTGCCAGCAGCTCTTCGGGGAGGGATACGCAGTATTTT	TRBV21-1	.	.	TRBJ2-3
CASSQTGLPDTQYF	TGTGCCAGCAGCCAAACAGGGTTGCCAGATACGCAGTATTTT	TRBV9	.	.	TRBJ2-3
CASSPPGLAGDPYEQYF	TGTGCCAGCAGCCCGCCGGGACTAGCGGGAGACCCCTACGAGCAGTACTTC	TRBV11-2	TRBD2	.	TRBJ2-7
CASSYRGLNTEAFF	TGTGCCAGCAGTTACAGGGGGCTGAACACTGAAGCTTTCTTT	TRBV27	TRBD1	.	TRBJ1-1
CASSPSGGRASRDDEQYF	TGTGCCAGCAGCCCGTCGGGAGGGAGGGCAAGCAGGGACGACGAGCAGTACTTC	TRBV7-6	TRBD2	.	TRBJ2-7
CASSFGGGRYEQYF	TGTGCCAGCAGTTTCGGCGGTGGACGCTACGAGCAGTACTTC	TRBV28	.	.	TRBJ2-7